This record covers a single T cell receptor beta chain. The source of the sample is a study of blood T cell repertoires in COVID-19. Study summary: Samples representing acute and convalescent COVID-19 were sourced from the United States, Italy and Spain. Sources were T cells, B-cell-depleted T cells, or PBMCs; the material itself was cDNA or gDNA.

With 0 bases clipped from V and 5 bases from J, the junction kept 4 bases outside the gene matches. The CDR3 covers 16 residues. Per germline, CDR1 SGHRS and CDR2 YFSETQ. Profiled with immunoSEQ multiplex PCR; TCRdb holds only in-frame clones, not every one. This table has approximately 500,000 clones, 70% to 90% appearing once. The chain is built from TRBV5-1 and TRBJ2-5, with 13 positions matching TRBD2. The source of this sequence is a woman aged 45-59 years with COVID-19, enrolled during active disease. The sample was peripheral blood. CDR3 in DNA: TGCGCCAGCAGCTTGGGACTAGCGGGGGGAGCGGAGACCCAGTACTTC. It encodes CASSLGLAGGAETQYF.